This T cell receptor (beta chain) is drawn from a study of OX40 agonist ivuxolimab in advanced cancers. The CDR3 spans 14 residues. With 0 bases removed from V and 5 bases from J, the gap between germline ends came to 11 bases. Germline V gene lookup returns CDR1 SGHRS and CDR2 YFSETQ. Assay used: immunoSEQ multiplex PCR; TCRdb lists only in-frame clones, some missing. The sample records tens of thousands of clones, roughly 88% being singletons. The source was CD4+ or CD8+ T cells sorted from blood, collected in a trial of the OX40 agonist ivuxolimab. This TCR was recovered from an adult with an advanced solid tumor such as melanoma, head and neck, liver or kidney cancer. This rearrangement joins TRBV5-1 to TRBJ2-5; the D gene is possibly TRBD1 (5 bases). The CDR3 loop is CASSLARASETQYF. The CDR3 nucleotides are TGCGCCAGCAGCTTGGCCAGGGCGTCGGAGACCCAGTACTTC. The complete variable domain, with remaining parts taken from reference TRBV5-1 and TRBJ2-5, reads KAGVTQTPRYLIKTRGQQVTLSCSPISGHRSVSWYQQTPGQGLQFLFEYFSETQRNKGNFPGRFSGRQFSNSRSEMNVSTLELGDSALYLCASSLARASETQYFGPGTRLLVL.